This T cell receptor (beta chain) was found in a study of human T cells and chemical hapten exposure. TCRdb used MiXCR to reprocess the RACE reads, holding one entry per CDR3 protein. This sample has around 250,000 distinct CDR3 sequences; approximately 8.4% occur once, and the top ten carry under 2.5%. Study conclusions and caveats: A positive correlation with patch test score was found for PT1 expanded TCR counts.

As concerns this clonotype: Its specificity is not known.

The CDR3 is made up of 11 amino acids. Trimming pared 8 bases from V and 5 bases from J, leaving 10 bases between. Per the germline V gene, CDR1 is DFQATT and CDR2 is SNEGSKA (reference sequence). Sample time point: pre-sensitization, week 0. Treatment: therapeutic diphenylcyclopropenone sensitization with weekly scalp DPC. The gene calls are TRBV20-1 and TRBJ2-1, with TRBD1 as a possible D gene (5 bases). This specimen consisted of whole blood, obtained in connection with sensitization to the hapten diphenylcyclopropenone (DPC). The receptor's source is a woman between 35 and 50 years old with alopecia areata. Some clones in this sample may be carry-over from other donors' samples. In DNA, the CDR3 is TGCAGTCGCGCCAGGGACAATGAGCAGTTCTTC. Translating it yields CSRARDNEQFF.